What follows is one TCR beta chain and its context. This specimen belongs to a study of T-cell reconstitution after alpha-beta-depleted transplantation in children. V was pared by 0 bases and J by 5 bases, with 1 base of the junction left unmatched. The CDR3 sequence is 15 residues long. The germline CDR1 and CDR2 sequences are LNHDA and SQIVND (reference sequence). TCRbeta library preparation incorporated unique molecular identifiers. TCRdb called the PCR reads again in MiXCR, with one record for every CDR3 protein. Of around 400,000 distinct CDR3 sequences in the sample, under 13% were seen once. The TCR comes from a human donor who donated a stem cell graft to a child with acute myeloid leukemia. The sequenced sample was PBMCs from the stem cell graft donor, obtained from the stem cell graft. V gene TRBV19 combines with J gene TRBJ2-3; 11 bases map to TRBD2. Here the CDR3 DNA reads TGTGCCAGTAGTATAGAGGGGACTAGCGGAGATACGCAGTATTTT. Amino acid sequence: CASSIEGTSGDTQYF.